These T cell receptor beta chains were read from a single sample in a study of T cell repertoires in cytomegalovirus infection. Their antigen targets remain unknown. TCRdb ran MiXCR on the reads and lists one entry per CDR3 protein. Here the sample spans hundreds of thousands of distinct CDR3 sequences, approximately 32% being singletons. Source: cultured CD8+ T cells from PBMCs, taken from culture after CMV antigen stimulation. Receptor source: a human donor in good health (CMV status not recorded). Some clones in this sample may be carry-over from other donors' samples. Both conserved end residues are part of each CDR3. The order of the fields is D gene, J gene, clone size, V gene, CDR3 DNA, CDR3 protein. The D gene is left open where the match is weak. The size of a clone is reported for some rows only, either as once, few or many, or as a class for expanded clones.

D gene: TRBD1; J gene: TRBJ1-2; clone size: -; V gene: TRBV6-5; CDR3 DNA: TGTGCCAGCAGTTACTCACCCAGGGGGTGGGGCTACACCTTC; CDR3 protein: CASSYSPRGWGYTF
D gene: -; J gene: TRBJ1-2; clone size: -; V gene: TRBV3-1; CDR3 DNA: TGTGCCAGCAGCCAAGATGTGGGGACTATTCTCGACTATGGCTACACCTTC; CDR3 protein: CASSQDVGTILDYGYTF
D gene: -; J gene: TRBJ2-7; clone size: many; V gene: TRBV6-1; CDR3 DNA: TGTGCCAGCAGTTTCGGGGGCAGCGGCTACGAGCAGTACTTC; CDR3 protein: CASSFGGSGYEQYF
D gene: -; J gene: TRBJ2-1; clone size: many; V gene: TRBV7-8; CDR3 DNA: TGTGCCAGCGGAACGGGGGCGGGGATGTACAATGAGCAGTTCTTC; CDR3 protein: CASGTGAGMYNEQFF
D gene: -; J gene: TRBJ1-2; clone size: many; V gene: TRBV7-8; CDR3 DNA: TGTGCCAGCAGCTTAGCCGGGATTCCCTCGTGGGGCTACACCTTC; CDR3 protein: CASSLAGIPSWGYTF
D gene: -; J gene: TRBJ2-3; clone size: -; V gene: TRBV6-5; CDR3 DNA: TGTGCCAGCAGTCCGTCGTATAGCACAGATACGCAGTATTTT; CDR3 protein: CASSPSYSTDTQYF
D gene: -; J gene: TRBJ1-3; clone size: few; V gene: TRBV4-1; CDR3 DNA: TGCGCCAGCAGCCCCGGGACAAACTCTGGAAACACCATATATTTT; CDR3 protein: CASSPGTNSGNTIYF
D gene: TRBD1; J gene: TRBJ1-2; clone size: -; V gene: TRBV6-5; CDR3 DNA: TGTACCAGCAGTCGACAGGGTGTCTATGGCTACACCTTC; CDR3 protein: CTSSRQGVYGYTF
D gene: -; J gene: TRBJ2-2; clone size: once; V gene: TRBV3-1; CDR3 DNA: TGTGCCAGCAGCCAACAGCGAGGGGTTGGCACCGGGGAGCTGTTTTTT; CDR3 protein: CASSQQRGVGTGELFF
D gene: -; J gene: TRBJ2-1; clone size: many; V gene: TRBV7-2; CDR3 DNA: TGTGCCAGCAGCTTAGTGGGGGCAGCGTTGACAGGTGAGCAGTTCTTC; CDR3 protein: CASSLVGAALTGEQFF
D gene: -; J gene: TRBJ2-2; clone size: few; V gene: TRBV7-2; CDR3 DNA: TGTGCCAGCTACTTCGGCACCGGGGAGCTGTTTTTT; CDR3 protein: CASYFGTGELFF
D gene: -; J gene: TRBJ2-1; clone size: -; V gene: TRBV19; CDR3 DNA: TGTGCCAGTAGTATAGTTGGAGGGCGGTCGGATGCTGAGCAGTTCTTC; CDR3 protein: CASSIVGGRSDAEQFF
D gene: -; J gene: TRBJ1-4; clone size: -; V gene: TRBV23-1; CDR3 DNA: TGCGCCAGCAGTCACCTTAATCATCCCTCAGGGGCCCGTAATGAAAAACTGTTTTTT; CDR3 protein: CASSHLNHPSGARNEKLFF
D gene: TRBD2; J gene: TRBJ2-3; clone size: -; V gene: TRBV20-1; CDR3 DNA: TGCAGTGCTCCCCCGAGCGGGGGCCGCGCAGATACGCAGTATTTT; CDR3 protein: CSAPPSGGRADTQYF
D gene: TRBD2; J gene: TRBJ2-1; clone size: few; V gene: TRBV10-3; CDR3 DNA: TGTGCCATCATTGGGAGGGGCGGTGAGCAGTTCTTC; CDR3 protein: CAIIGRGGEQFF
D gene: -; J gene: TRBJ1-2; clone size: -; V gene: TRBV11-1; CDR3 DNA: TGTGCCAGCAGCTTATCTAACAGCGGATATGGCTACACCTTC; CDR3 protein: CASSLSNSGYGYTF
D gene: -; J gene: TRBJ1-2; clone size: -; V gene: TRBV19; CDR3 DNA: TGTGCCAGTAGCCAAACCACAGGGTACTATGGCTACACCTTC; CDR3 protein: CASSQTTGYYGYTF
D gene: TRBD2; J gene: TRBJ2-1; clone size: -; V gene: TRBV24-1; CDR3 DNA: TGTGCCACCAGTTTAGGTGGGAGGGAAAAAAATGAGCAGTTCTTC; CDR3 protein: CATSLGGREKNEQFF
D gene: TRBD2; J gene: TRBJ2-3; clone size: few; V gene: TRBV19; CDR3 DNA: TGTGCCAGTAGTATGACTAGCGGGGGGGCCTCGGATACGCAGTATTTT; CDR3 protein: CASSMTSGGASDTQYF
D gene: -; J gene: TRBJ2-7; clone size: few; V gene: TRBV12-3/TRBV12-4; CDR3 DNA: TGTGCCAGCAGTTTTCCCGGGACCTCCTACGAGCAGTACTTC; CDR3 protein: CASSFPGTSYEQYF
D gene: -; J gene: TRBJ2-1; clone size: once; V gene: TRBV2; CDR3 DNA: TGTGCCAGCAGTGAATGGAGGGAGAGAGAGCAGTTCTTC; CDR3 protein: CASSEWREREQFF
D gene: -; J gene: TRBJ1-2; clone size: few; V gene: TRBV29-1; CDR3 DNA: TGCAGCGTTGAGTTACGGGGGGGCTACACCTTC; CDR3 protein: CSVELRGGYTF
D gene: TRBD1; J gene: TRBJ1-4; clone size: few; V gene: TRBV27; CDR3 DNA: TGTGCCAGCTCCTTCAGGGGGGACAGGGGTGAAAAACTGTTTTTT; CDR3 protein: CASSFRGDRGEKLFF
D gene: TRBD1; J gene: TRBJ1-6; clone size: few; V gene: TRBV7-8; CDR3 DNA: TGTGCCAGCAGCCCACCGGACAGGGGTTCACCCCTCCACTTT; CDR3 protein: CASSPPDRGSPLHF
D gene: -; J gene: TRBJ1-5; clone size: -; V gene: TRBV3-1; CDR3 DNA: TGTGCCAGCAGCCGCAGGGGAGAAAATCAGCCCCAGCATTTT; CDR3 protein: CASSRRGENQPQHF
D gene: -; J gene: TRBJ1-5; clone size: -; V gene: TRBV27; CDR3 DNA: TGTGCCAGCAGTTTATCGTGGGAGGGCTCCGGCAATCAGCCCCAGCATTTT; CDR3 protein: CASSLSWEGSGNQPQHF